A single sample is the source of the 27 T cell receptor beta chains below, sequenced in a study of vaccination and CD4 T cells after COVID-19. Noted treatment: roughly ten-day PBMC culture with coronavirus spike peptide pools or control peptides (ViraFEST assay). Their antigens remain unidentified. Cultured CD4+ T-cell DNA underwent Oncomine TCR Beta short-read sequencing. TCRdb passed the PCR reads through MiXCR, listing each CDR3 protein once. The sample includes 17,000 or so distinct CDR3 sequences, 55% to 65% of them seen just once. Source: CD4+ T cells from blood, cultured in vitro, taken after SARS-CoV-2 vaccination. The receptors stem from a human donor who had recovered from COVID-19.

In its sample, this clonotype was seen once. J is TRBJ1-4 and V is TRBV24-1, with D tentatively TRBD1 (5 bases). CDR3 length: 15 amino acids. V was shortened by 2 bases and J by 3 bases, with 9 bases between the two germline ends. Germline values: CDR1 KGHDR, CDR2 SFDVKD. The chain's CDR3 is CATSDSGKPNEKLFF. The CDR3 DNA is TGTGCCACCAGTGATTCAGGGAAGCCTAATGAAAAACTGTTTTTT.

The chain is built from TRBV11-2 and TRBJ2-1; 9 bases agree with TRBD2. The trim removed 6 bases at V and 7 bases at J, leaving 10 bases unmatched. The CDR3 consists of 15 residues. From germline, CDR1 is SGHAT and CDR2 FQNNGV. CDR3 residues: CASSLPGLARNEQFF. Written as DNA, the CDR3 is TGTGCCAGCAGTTTGCCGGGACTAGCTAGGAATGAGCAGTTCTTC. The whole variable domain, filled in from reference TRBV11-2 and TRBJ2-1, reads EAGVAQSPRYKIIEKRQSVAFWCNPISGHATLYWYQQILGQGPKLLIQFQNNGVVDDSQLPKDRFSAERLKGVDSTLKIQPAKLEDSAVYLCASSLPGLARNEQFFGPGTRLTVL.

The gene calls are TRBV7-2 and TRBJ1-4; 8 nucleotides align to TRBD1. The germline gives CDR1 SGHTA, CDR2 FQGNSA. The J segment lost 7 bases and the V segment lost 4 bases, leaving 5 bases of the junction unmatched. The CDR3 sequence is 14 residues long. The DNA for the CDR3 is TGTGCCAGCAGCTCCTGGACAGGGAGTGAAAAACTGTTTTTT. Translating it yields CASSSWTGSEKLFF.

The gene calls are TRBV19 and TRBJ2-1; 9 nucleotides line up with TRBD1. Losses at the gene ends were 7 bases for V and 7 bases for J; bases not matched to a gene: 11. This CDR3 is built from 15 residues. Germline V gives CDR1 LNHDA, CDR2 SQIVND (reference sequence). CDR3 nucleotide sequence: TGTGCCAGTACCAGCCTCGGGACAGGGTGGAATGAGCAGTTCTTC. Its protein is CASTSLGTGWNEQFF. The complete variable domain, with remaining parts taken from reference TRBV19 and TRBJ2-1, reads DGGITQSPKYLFRKEGQNVTLSCEQNLNHDAMYWYRQDPGQGLRLIYYSQIVNDFQKGDIAEGYSVSREKKESFPLTVTSAQKNPTAFYLCASTSLGTGWNEQFFGPGTRLTVL.

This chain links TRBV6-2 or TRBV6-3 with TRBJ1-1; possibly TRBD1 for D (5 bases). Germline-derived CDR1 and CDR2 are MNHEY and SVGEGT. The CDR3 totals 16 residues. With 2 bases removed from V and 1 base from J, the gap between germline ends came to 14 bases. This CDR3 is CASSYDLGRPNTEAFF. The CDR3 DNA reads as TGTGCCAGCAGTTACGACCTGGGACGGCCGAACACTGAAGCTTTCTTT.

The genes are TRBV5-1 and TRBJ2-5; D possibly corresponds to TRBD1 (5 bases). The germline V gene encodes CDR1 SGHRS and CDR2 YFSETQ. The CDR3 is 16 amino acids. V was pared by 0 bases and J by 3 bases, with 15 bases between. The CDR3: CASSLAGATVKETQYF. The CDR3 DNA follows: TGCGCCAGCAGCTTGGCCGGAGCGACAGTGAAAGAGACCCAGTACTTC.

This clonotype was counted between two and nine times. The CDR3 reads CASSQRGSTEAFF. CDR3 sequence (DNA): TGTGCCAGCAGCCAAAGGGGGAGCACTGAAGCTTTCTTT. The V call is TRBV7-2, the J call TRBJ1-1; D is perhaps TRBD1 (6 bases). Germline values: CDR1 SGHTA, CDR2 FQGNSA. The CDR3 runs 13 residues. Trimming shortened V by 5 bases and J by 4 bases, and 11 bases separated the two germline ends.

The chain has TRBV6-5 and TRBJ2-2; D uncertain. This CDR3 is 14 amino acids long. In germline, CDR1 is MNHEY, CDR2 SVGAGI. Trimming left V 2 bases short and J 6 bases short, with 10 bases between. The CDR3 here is CASSYSLSPGELFF. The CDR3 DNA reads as TGTGCCAGCAGTTACAGCTTATCCCCCGGGGAGCTGTTTTTT.

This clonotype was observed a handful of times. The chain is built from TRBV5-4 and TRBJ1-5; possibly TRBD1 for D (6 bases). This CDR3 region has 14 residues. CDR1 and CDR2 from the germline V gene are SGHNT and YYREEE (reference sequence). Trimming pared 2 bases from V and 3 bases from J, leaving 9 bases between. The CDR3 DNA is TGTGCCAGCAGCTTCAAGGGGGACAATCAGCCCCAGCATTTT. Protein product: CASSFKGDNQPQHF.

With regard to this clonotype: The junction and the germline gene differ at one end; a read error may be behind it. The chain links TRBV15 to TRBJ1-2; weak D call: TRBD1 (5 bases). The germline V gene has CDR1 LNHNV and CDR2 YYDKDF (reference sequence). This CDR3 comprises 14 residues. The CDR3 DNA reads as TGTACCACCAGCAGAGGTGGGACGTTCTATGGCTACACCTTC. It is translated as CTTSRGGTFYGYTF.

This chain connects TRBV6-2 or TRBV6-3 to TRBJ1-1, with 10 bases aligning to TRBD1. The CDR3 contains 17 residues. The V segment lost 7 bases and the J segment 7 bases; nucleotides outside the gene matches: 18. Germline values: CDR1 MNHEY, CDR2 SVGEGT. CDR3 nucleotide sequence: TGTGCCAGCAACAACTTAGGAGCGGACAGGGGGAGAAATGAAGCTTTCTTT. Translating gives CASNNLGADRGRNEAFF.

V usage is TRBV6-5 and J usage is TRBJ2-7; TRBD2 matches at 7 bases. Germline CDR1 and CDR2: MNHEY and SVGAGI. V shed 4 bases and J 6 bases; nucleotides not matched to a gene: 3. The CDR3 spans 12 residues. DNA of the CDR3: TGTGCCAGCAGTTGGGGGGGGGGCGAGCAGTACTTC. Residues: CASSWGGGEQYF.

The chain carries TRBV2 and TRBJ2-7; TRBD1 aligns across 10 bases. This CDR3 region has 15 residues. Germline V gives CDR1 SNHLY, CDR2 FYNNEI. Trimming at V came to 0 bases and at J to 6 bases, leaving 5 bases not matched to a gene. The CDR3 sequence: CASSEATGGSSEQYF. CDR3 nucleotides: TGTGCCAGCAGTGAAGCGACAGGGGGCTCTTCCGAGCAGTACTTC.

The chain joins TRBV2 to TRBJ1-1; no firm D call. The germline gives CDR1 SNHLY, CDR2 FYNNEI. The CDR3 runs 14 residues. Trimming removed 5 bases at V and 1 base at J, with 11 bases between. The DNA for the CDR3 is TGTGCCAGCAGTTCGGACCGAAGGAACACTGAAGCTTTCTTT. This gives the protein CASSSDRRNTEAFF.

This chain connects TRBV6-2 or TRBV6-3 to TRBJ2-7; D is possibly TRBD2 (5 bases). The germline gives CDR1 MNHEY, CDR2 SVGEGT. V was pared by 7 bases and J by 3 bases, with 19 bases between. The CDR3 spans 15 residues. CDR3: CASNAAWRNVYEQYF. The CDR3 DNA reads TGTGCCAGCAACGCCGCCTGGAGGAACGTCTACGAGCAGTACTTC.

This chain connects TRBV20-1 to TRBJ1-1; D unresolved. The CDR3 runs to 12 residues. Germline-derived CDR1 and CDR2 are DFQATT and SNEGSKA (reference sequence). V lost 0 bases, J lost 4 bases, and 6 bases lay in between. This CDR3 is CSARDGPTEAFF. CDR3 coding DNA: TGCAGTGCTAGAGATGGCCCCACTGAAGCTTTCTTT.

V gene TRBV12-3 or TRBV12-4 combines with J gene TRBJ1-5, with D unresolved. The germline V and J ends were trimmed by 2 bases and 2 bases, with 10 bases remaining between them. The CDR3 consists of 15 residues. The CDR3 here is CASSLRGSGNQPQHF. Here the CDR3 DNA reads TGTGCCAGCAGTTTAAGAGGTTCTGGCAATCAGCCCCAGCATTTT.

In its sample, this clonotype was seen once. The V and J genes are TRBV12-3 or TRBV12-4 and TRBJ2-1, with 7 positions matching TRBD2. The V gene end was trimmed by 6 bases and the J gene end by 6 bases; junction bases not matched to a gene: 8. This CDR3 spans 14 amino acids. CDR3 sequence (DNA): TGTGCCAGCAGGGAGGGAGGGCCGACCAATGAGCAGTTCTTC. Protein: CASREGGPTNEQFF.

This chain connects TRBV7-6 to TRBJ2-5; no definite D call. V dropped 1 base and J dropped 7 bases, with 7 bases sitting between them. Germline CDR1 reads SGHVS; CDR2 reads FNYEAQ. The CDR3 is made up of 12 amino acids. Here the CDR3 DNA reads TGTGCCAGCAGCTTAGAGTTGGGGACCCAGTACTTC. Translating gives CASSLELGTQYF.

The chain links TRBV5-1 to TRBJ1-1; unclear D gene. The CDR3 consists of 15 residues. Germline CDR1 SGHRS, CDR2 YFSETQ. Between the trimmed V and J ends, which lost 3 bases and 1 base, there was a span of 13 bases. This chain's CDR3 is CASSSRGSQNTEAFF. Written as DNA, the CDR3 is TGCGCCAGCAGCTCTCGTGGGTCTCAGAACACTGAAGCTTTCTTT.

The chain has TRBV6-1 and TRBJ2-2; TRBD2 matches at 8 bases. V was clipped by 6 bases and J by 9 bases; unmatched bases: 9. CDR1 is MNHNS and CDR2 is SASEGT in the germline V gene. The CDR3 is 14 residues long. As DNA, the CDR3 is TGTGCCAGCAGGGGAGCGGGGGAGATGAGGGAGCTGTTTTTT. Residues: CASRGAGEMRELFF.

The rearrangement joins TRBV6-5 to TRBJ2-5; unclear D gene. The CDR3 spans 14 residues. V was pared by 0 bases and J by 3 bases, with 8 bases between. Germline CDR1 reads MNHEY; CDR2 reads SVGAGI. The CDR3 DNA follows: TGTGCCAGCAGTTACTCAACTGGCAAAGAGACCCAGTACTTC. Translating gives CASSYSTGKETQYF.

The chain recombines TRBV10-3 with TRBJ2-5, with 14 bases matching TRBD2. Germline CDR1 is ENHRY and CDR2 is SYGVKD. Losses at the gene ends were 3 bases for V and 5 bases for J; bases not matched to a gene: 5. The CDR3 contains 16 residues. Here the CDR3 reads CAISDQGLAGGETQYF. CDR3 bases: TGTGCCATCAGTGATCAAGGACTAGCGGGAGGTGAGACCCAGTACTTC.

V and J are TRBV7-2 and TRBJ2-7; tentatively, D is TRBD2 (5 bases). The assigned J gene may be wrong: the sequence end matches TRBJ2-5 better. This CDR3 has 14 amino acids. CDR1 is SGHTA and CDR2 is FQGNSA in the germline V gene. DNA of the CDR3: TGTGCCAGCAGCTCGAGGGCTAGCTTGGGGACCCAGTACTTC. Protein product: CASSSRASLGTQYF.

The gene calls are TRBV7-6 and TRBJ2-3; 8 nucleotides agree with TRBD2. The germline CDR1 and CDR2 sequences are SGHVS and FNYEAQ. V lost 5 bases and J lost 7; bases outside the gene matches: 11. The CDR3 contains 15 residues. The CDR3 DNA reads TGTGCCAGCAGCCCCAGGCATATTAGCGGGAATACGCAGTATTTT. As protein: CASSPRHISGNTQYF. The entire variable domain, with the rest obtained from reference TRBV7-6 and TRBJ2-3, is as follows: GAGVSQSPRYKVTKRGQDVALRCDPISGHVSLYWYRQALGQGPEFLTYFNYEAQQDKSGLPNDRFSAERPEGSISTLTIQRTEQRDSAMYRCASSPRHISGNTQYFGPGTRLTVL.

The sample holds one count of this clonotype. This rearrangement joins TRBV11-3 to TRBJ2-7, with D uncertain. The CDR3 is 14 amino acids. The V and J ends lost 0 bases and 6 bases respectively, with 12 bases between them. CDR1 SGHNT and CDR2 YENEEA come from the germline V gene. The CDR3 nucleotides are TGTGCCAGCAGCTTAGATGAAGTATCTCTCGAGCAGTACTTC. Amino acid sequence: CASSLDEVSLEQYF. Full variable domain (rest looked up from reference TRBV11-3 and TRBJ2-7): EAGVVQSPRYKIIEKKQPVAFWCNPISGHNTLYWYLQNLGQGPELLIRYENEEAVDDSQLPKDRFSAERLKGVDSTLKIQPAELGDSAVYLCASSLDEVSLEQYFGPGTRLTVT.

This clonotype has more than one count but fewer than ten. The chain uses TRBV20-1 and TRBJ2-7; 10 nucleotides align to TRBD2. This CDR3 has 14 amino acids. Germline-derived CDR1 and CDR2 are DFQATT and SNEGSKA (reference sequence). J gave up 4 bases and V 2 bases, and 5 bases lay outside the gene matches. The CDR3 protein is CSARTPGLAYEQYF. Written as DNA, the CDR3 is TGCAGTGCTAGAACTCCGGGACTAGCGTACGAGCAGTACTTC.